This TCR beta chain was profiled in a study of T cell changes during pregnancy in multiple sclerosis. V was clipped by 5 bases and J by 4 bases, with 12 bases between them. CDR3 length: 14 residues. Per germline, CDR1 MNHEY and CDR2 SVGAGI. The protocol was immunoSEQ multiplex PCR, while the TCRdb copy is restricted to in-frame clones and leaves out a portion. The table lists over 60,000 clones, approximately 95% of them singletons, with more than 0.9% in the top ten. The material sequenced was peripheral blood, taken in the first trimester of pregnancy. The V gene is TRBV6-5, the J gene TRBJ1-5; D gene uncertain. This receptor was obtained from a female donor with multiple sclerosis, enrolled in a pregnancy study. The CDR3 region is CASSPRGVNQPQHF. The CDR3 bases are TGTGCCAGCAGTCCCCGCGGGGTGAATCAGCCCCAGCATTTT.